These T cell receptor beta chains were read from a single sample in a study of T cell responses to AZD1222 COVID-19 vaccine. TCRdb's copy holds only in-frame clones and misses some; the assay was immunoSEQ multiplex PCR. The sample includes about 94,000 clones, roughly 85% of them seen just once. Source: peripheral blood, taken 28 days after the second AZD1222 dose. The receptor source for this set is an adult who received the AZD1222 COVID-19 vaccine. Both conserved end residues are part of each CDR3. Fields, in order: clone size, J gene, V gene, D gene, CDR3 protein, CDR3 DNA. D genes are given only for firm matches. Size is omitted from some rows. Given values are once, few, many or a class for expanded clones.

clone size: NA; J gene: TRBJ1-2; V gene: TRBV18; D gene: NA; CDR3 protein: CASSPRQLLNYGYTF; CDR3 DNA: TGTGCCAGCTCACCCAGACAGCTACTCAACTATGGCTACACCTTC
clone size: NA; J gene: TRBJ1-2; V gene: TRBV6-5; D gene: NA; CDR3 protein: CASSPTGTTFKGYTF; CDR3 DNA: TGTGCCAGCAGTCCAACCGGGACAACCTTCAAAGGCTACACCTTC
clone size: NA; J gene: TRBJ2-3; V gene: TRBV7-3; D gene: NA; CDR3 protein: CASTSGPTDTQYF; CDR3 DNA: TGTGCCAGCACCTCGGGACCTACGGATACGCAGTATTTT
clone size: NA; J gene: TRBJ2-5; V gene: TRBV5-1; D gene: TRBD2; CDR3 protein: CPTSPDGGGLETQYF; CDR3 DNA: TGCCCCACCAGCCCCGACGGGGGGGGACTAGAGACCCAGTACTTC
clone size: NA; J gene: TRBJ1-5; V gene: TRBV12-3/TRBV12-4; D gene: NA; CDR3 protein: CASSFGAYQPQHF; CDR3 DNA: TGTGCCAGCAGTTTTGGGGCCTATCAGCCCCAGCATTTT
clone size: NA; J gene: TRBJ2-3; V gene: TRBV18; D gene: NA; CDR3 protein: CASSQGTLSTDTQYF; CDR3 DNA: TGTGCCAGCTCACAAGGGACACTGAGCACAGATACGCAGTATTTT
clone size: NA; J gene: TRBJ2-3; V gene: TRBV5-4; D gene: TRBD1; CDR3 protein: CASSGTAYTDTQYF; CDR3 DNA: TGTGCCAGCAGCGGGACAGCATACACAGATACGCAGTATTTT
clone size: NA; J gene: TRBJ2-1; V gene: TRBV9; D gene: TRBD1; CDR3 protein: CASSVTGGGYNEQFF; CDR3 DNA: TGTGCCAGCAGCGTTACAGGGGGCGGGTACAATGAGCAGTTCTTC
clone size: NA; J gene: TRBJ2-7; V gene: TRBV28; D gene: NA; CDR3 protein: CASSLAGMGYEQYF; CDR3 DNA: TGTGCCAGCAGTTTGGCCGGGATGGGCTACGAGCAGTACTTC
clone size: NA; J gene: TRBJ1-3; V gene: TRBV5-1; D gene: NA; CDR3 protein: CASSLAGDSGNTIYF; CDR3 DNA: TGCGCCAGCAGCCTCGCGGGGGACTCTGGAAACACCATATATTTT
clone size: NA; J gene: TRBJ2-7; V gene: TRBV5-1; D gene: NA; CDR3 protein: CASSLDRIYEQYF; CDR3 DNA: TGCGCCAGCAGCTTGGACAGGATCTACGAGCAGTACTTC
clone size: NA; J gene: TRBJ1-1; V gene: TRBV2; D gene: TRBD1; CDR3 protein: CASRVGQGGTEAFF; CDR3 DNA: TGTGCCAGCAGGGTGGGACAGGGGGGCACTGAAGCTTTCTTT
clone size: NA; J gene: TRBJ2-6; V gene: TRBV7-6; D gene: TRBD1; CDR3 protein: CASSPGPGQGSGANVLTF; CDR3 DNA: TGTGCCAGCAGCCCTGGTCCGGGACAGGGCTCTGGGGCCAACGTCCTGACTTTC
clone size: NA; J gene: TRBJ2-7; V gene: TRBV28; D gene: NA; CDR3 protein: CASSLYGAGLTYEQYF; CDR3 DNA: TGTGCCAGCAGTTTATATGGGGCAGGGCTCACCTACGAGCAGTACTTC
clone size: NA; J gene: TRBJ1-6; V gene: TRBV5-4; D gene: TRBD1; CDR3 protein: CASSLRQGGNSPLHF; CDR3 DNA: TGTGCCAGCAGCCTCAGACAGGGGGGGAATTCACCCCTCCACTTT
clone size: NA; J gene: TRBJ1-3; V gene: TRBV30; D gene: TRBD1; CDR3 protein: CAWDQTGISGNTIYF; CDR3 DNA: TGTGCCTGGGACCAGACAGGGATCTCTGGAAACACCATATATTTT
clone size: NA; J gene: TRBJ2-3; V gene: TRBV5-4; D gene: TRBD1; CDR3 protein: CASSLGGTGGWDTQYF; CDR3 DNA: TGTGCCAGCAGCTTGGGCGGGACAGGTGGGTGGGATACGCAGTATTTT
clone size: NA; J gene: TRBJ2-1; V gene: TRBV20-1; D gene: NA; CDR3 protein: CSASDHEQFF; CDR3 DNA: TGCAGTGCTAGTGACCATGAGCAGTTCTTC
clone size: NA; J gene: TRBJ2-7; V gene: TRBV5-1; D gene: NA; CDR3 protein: CASSFGAAAEISYEQYF; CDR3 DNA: TGCGCCAGCAGCTTCGGTGCGGCAGCGGAAATCTCCTACGAGCAGTACTTC
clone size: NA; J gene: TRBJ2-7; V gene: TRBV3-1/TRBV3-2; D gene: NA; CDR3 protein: CASSLSGTVEAMSGREGYEQYF; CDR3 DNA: TGTGCCAGCAGCCTCTCCGGGACAGTGGAAGCAATGTCTGGACGGGAGGGCTACGAGCAGTACTTC
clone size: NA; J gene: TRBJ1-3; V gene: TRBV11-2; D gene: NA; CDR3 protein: CASSLVRGTGNTIYF; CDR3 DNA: TGTGCCAGCAGCTTAGTTCGGGGGACTGGAAACACCATATATTTT
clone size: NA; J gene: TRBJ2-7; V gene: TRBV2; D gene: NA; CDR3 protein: CASLMGGQSISYEQYF; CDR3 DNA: TGTGCCAGCCTAATGGGCGGCCAGTCGATCTCCTACGAGCAGTACTTC
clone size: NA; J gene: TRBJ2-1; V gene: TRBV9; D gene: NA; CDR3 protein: CASSPRAEYNEQFF; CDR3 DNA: TGTGCCAGCAGCCCACGAGCGGAATACAATGAGCAGTTCTTC
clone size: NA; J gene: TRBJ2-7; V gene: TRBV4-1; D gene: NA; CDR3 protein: CASSQDGEQYF; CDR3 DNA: TGCGCCAGCAGCCAAGACGGCGAGCAGTACTTC
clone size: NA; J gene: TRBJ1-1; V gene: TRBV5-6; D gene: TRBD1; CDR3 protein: CASSLGDRGYTEAFF; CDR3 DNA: TGTGCCAGCAGCTTGGGGGACAGGGGATACACTGAAGCTTTCTTT
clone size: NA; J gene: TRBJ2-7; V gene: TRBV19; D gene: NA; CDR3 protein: CASSRRDKTYEQYF; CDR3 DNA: TGTGCCAGTAGTAGGAGGGACAAAACCTACGAGCAGTACTTC
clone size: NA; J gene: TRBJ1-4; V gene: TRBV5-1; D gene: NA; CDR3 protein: CASRRTEGEKLFF; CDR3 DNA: TGCGCCAGCAGAAGGACCGAGGGTGAAAAACTGTTTTTT
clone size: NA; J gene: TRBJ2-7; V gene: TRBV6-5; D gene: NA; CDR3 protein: CASSSRVAPDEQYF; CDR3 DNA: TGTGCCAGCAGTTCCAGGGTGGCCCCGGACGAGCAGTACTTC
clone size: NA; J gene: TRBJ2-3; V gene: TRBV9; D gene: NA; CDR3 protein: CASSVGTVETDTQYF; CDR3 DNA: TGTGCCAGCAGCGTGGGGACTGTGGAGACAGATACGCAGTATTTT
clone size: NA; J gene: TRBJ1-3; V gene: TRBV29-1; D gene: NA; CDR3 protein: CSVVVFSGNTIYF; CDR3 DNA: TGCAGCGTTGTGGTCTTCTCTGGAAACACCATATATTTT
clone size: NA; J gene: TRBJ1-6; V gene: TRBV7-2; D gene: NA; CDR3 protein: CASRARQGTNSPLHF; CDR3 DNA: TGTGCCAGCAGAGCAAGGCAGGGTACTAATTCACCCCTCCACTTT
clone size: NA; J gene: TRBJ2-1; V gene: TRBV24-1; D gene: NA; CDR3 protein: CATSDPTVGEQFF; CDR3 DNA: TGTGCCACCAGTGATCCCACCGTAGGTGAGCAGTTCTTC
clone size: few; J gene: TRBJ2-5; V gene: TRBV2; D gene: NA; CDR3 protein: CASSEAGIRRGEETQYF; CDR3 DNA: TGTGCCAGCAGTGAAGCGGGGATCCGGAGGGGGGAAGAGACCCAGTACTTC
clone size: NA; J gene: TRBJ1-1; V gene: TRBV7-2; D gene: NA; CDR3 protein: CASSLVQNTEAFF; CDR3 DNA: TGTGCCAGCAGCTTAGTCCAGAACACTGAAGCTTTCTTT
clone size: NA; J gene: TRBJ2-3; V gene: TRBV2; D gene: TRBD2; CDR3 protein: CASKRGGTDTQYF; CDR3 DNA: TGTGCCAGCAAACGGGGGGGCACAGATACGCAGTATTTT
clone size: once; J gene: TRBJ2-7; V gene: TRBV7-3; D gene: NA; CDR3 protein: CASSLLRDKQYF; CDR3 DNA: TGTGCCAGCAGCTTATTGAGGGACAAGCAGTACTTC
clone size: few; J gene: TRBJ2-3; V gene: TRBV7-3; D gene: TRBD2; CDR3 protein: CASSLFPTSGGTDTQYF; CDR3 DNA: TGTGCCAGCAGCTTATTCCCCACTAGCGGGGGCACAGATACGCAGTATTTT
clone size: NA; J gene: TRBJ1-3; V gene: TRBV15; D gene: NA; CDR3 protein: CATSREGAVLYF; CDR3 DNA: TGTGCCACCAGCAGAGAAGGGGCAGTTTTATATTTT
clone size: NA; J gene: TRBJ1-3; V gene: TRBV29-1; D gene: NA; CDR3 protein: CSVTPSGNTIYF; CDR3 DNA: TGCAGCGTTACCCCCTCTGGAAACACCATATATTTT
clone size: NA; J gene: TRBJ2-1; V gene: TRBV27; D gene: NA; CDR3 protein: CASRRPGRSSYNEQFF; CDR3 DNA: TGTGCCAGCAGGCGACCGGGACGTAGCTCCTACAATGAGCAGTTCTTC
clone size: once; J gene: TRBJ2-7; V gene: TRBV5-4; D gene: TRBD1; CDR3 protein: CASSWTGNYEQYF; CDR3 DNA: TGTGCCAGCAGCTGGACAGGGAACTACGAGCAGTACTTC
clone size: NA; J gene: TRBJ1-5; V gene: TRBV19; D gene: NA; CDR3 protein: CASSSRGNQPQHF; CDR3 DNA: TGTGCCAGTAGTAGCCGAGGGAATCAGCCCCAGCATTTT
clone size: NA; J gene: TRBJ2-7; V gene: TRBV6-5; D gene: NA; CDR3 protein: CASSYLADTLTYEQYF; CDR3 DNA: TGTGCCAGCAGTTACCTCGCCGACACCCTAACTTACGAGCAGTACTTC
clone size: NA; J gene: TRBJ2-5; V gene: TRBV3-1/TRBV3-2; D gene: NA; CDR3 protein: CASSQGSGRRYETQYF; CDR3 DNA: TGTGCCAGCAGCCAAGGCTCAGGGCGTCGGTATGAGACCCAGTACTTC
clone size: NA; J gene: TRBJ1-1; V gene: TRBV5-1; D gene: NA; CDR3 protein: CASSLDRMGTEAFF; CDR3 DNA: TGCGCCAGCAGCTTGGATAGGATGGGCACTGAAGCTTTCTTT
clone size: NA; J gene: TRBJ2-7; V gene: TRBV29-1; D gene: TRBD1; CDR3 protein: CSVEVEDLSGQGRDSYEQYF; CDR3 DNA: TGCAGCGTTGAAGTGGAAGATCTTAGCGGACAGGGACGTGATTCCTACGAGCAGTACTTC
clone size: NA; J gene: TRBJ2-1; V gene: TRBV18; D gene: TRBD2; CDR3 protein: CASSHGTSDYREQFF; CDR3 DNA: TGTGCCAGCTCACACGGGACTAGCGATTATCGAGAGCAGTTCTTC
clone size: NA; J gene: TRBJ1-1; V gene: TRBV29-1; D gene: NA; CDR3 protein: CSVDRSGGLLF; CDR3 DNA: TGCAGCGTTGACCGTTCGGGGGGCCTCTTGTTT
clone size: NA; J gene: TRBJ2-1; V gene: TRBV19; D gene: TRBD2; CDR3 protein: CASSIGGRAYNEQFF; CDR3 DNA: TGTGCCAGTAGTATAGGCGGGAGGGCCTACAATGAGCAGTTCTTC
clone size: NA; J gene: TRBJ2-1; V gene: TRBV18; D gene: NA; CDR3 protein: CASSPYTQPYNEQFF; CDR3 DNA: TGTGCCAGCTCACCATATACACAGCCTTACAATGAGCAGTTCTTC
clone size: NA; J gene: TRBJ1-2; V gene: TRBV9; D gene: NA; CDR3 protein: CASSPPRTHPTGYTF; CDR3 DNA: TGTGCCAGCAGCCCCCCCCGGACACATCCCACTGGCTACACCTTC
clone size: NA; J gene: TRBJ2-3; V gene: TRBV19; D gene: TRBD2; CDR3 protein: CASSIETSGSTDTQYF; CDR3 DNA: TGTGCCAGTAGTATAGAAACTAGCGGGAGCACAGATACGCAGTATTTT
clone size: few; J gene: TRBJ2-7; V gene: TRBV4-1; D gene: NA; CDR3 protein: CASSPLSSSYEQYF; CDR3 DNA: TGCGCCAGCAGCCCCCTGAGTAGTTCCTACGAGCAGTACTTC
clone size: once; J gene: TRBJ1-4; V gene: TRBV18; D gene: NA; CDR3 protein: CASSPNGGGEKLFF; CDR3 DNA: TGTGCCAGCTCACCCAATGGTGGGGGTGAAAAACTGTTTTTT
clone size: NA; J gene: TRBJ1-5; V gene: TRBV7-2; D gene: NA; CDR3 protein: CASSPILGGLYQPQHF; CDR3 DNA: TGTGCCAGCAGCCCCATTCTCGGGGGGCTGTATCAGCCCCAGCATTTT
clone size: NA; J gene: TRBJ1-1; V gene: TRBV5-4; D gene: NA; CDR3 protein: CASSHQGLKNTEAFF; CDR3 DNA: TGTGCCAGCAGCCATCAAGGACTGAAGAACACTGAAGCTTTCTTT
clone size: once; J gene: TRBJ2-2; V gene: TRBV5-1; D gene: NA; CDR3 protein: CASSQGGGPRTGELFF; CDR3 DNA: TGCGCCAGCAGCCAAGGTGGCGGGCCCCGCACCGGGGAGCTGTTTTTT
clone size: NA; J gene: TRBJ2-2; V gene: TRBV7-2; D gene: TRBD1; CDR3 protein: CASSLQGGAGELFF; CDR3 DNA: TGTGCCAGCAGCTTACAAGGGGGCGCCGGGGAGCTGTTTTTT
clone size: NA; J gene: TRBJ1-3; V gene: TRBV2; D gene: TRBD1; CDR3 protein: CASSVLGQQNTIYF; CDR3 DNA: TGTGCCAGCAGTGTTTTGGGACAGCAGAACACCATATATTTT
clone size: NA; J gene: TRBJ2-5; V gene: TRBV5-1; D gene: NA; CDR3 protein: CASSLADTQVETQYF; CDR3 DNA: TGCGCCAGCAGCTTGGCGGACACCCAGGTTGAGACCCAGTACTTC